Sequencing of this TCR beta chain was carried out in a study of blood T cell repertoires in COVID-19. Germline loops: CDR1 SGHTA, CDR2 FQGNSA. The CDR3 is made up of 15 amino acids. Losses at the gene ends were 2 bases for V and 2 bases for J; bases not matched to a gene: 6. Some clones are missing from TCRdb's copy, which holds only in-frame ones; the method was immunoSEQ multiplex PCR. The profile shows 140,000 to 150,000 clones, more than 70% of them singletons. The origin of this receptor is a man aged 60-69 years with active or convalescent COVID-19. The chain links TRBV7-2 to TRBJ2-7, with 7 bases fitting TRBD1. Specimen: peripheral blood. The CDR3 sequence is CASSLSGQPAYEQYF. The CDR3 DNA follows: TGTGCCAGCAGCTTATCGGGACAGCCCGCCTACGAGCAGTACTTC.